This T cell receptor beta chain appears in the sequencing data of a study of T cell repertoires in cytomegalovirus infection. Study background: HLA-B-restricted CMV epitopes that are well studied were used alongside recently identified HLA-C-restricted ones.

The V and J ends lost 5 bases and 0 bases respectively, with 11 bases between them. Germline assignment: CDR1 MNHEY and CDR2 SMNVEV (reference sequence). The CDR3 is 15 residues long. Via MiXCR, TCRdb re-called the reads, giving one row per CDR3 protein. The table includes 50,000 to 60,000 distinct CDR3 sequences, 15% to 20% detected once. Study outcomes and limitations: HLA-C-restricted CMV-specific TCR beta clonotypes were dominant in the ex vivo response.

With regard to this clonotype: Its antigen is unidentified.

Material: CD8+ T cells from cultured PBMCs, obtained from culture after CMV antigen stimulation. The chain has TRBV27 and TRBJ2-1; TRBD2 might be the D (5 bases). The receptor's source is a human donor in good health (CMV status not recorded). Some clones in this sample may be carry-over from other donors' samples. The CDR3 region is CASSLFGSSYNEQFF. CDR3 in DNA: TGTGCCAGCAGTCTATTTGGGAGCTCCTACAATGAGCAGTTCTTC.